These T cell receptor beta chains were read from a single sample in a study of blood T cells in healthy people across ages. A single record per CDR3 protein comes from TCRdb applying MiXCR to the 5' RACE reads. The sample holds 600,000 to 650,000 distinct CDR3 sequences, about 54% seen once. The source material was blood. The receptors here all came from a man aged 55 to 69 in good health. Both conserved end residues are part of each CDR3.

TRBV5-1	TRBJ2-5	CASSLGGGATQETQYF
TRBV27	TRBJ2-3	CASSLVGGEDTQYF
TRBV10-3	TRBJ1-2	CAISEAAAVNYGYTF
TRBV3-1	TRBJ2-3	CASSQDPLGAGTDTQYF
TRBV9	TRBJ2-3	CASRSRDNPRTDTQYF
TRBV11-3	TRBJ1-2	CASSLVLGTANYGYTF
TRBV7-2	TRBJ2-7	CASSLEGGRYEQYF
TRBV7-2	TRBJ2-4	CASSLVGQGNIQYF
TRBV28	TRBJ2-4	CASRTGNTLAKNIQYF
TRBV7-9	TRBJ2-7	CASSLDRGGFYEQYF
TRBV18	TRBJ2-5	CASSPAETQYF
TRBV7-2	TRBJ2-5	CASSLGGAYQETQYF
TRBV12-3/TRBV12-4	TRBJ1-6	CASTSGNSPLHF
TRBV9	TRBJ2-1	CASSVALENEQFF
TRBV5-1	TRBJ2-5	CASSYLGTGRRGETQYF
TRBV2	TRBJ2-6	CASAYSGANVLTF
TRBV3-1	TRBJ2-1	CASSQDRLAGYNEQFF
TRBV3-1	TRBJ2-5	CASSQEGRRVTQYF
TRBV20-1	.	CSTAGNYNEQYF
TRBV29-1	TRBJ2-3	CSARTGATDTQYF
TRBV20-1	TRBJ2-4	CSARTSGVKNIQYF
TRBV7-9	TRBJ1-2	CASSPHQYGYTF
TRBV15	TRBJ2-1	CATERGRANNEQFF
TRBV12-3/TRBV12-4	TRBJ2-3	CASTQGGVARDTQYF
TRBV20-1	TRBJ1-6	CSARAGGPYNSPLHF
TRBV20-1	TRBJ2-1	CSARGRLDSGEQFF
TRBV6-1	TRBJ2-2	CASNPTGHPTGELFF
TRBV10-2	TRBJ1-1	CASSEAGTGGVLNTEAFF
TRBV29-1	TRBJ1-5	CSAETGGGNQPQHF
TRBV28	TRBJ2-4	CASTGGGGAKNIQYF
TRBV4-2	TRBJ2-3	CASSQSGGRGGDTQYF
TRBV4-2	TRBJ2-2	CASSQELYTGELFF
TRBV15	TRBJ1-2	CATSRDARANYGYTF
TRBV20-1	TRBJ2-5	CSASPGTSEETQYF
TRBV11-2	TRBJ2-3	CASSSNSAGADTQYF
TRBV7-2	TRBJ2-5	CASSRLAGRETQYF
TRBV7-2	TRBJ1-5	CASSPRTGRSNQPQHF
TRBV5-1	TRBJ1-5	CASSLTAYSNQPQHF
TRBV20-1	TRBJ1-1	CSARGGGLNTEAFF
TRBV20-1	TRBJ1-2	CSVLRGNYGYTF
TRBV12-3/TRBV12-4	TRBJ2-5	CATVGGETQYF
TRBV27	TRBJ2-5	CASSRDRNQETQYF
TRBV20-1	TRBJ2-5	CSALGTSGGGSLLSAETQYF
TRBV7-2	TRBJ2-5	CASSLVRGGQETQYF
TRBV12-3/TRBV12-4	TRBJ1-1	CASSLRLTNTEAFF
TRBV7-2	TRBJ2-5	CASSLVERETQYF
TRBV21-1	TRBJ1-1	CASGDKNTEAFF
TRBV7-2	TRBJ1-6	CASRGPGQGAGSPLHF
TRBV20-1	TRBJ2-7	CSAYGQSYEQYF
TRBV28	TRBJ2-1	CASSTRPGGSKFF
TRBV12-3/TRBV12-4	TRBJ2-3	CASSFLDTQYF
TRBV20-1	TRBJ1-1	CSAKGESGNTEAFF
TRBV3-1	TRBJ2-3	CASSQYQGTDTQYF
TRBV28	TRBJ2-7	CASSRTGISSYEQYF